This T cell receptor (beta chain) was captured by sequencing in a study of T-cell memory formation after mild COVID-19. Across the study: The study found TCR clusters largely donor specific.

Turning to this clonotype: The antigen is undetermined.

V lost 0 bases, J lost 5 bases, and 15 bases stayed unmatched. CDR1 is KGHSH and CDR2 is LQKENI in the germline V gene. The CDR3 consists of 18 residues. TCRdb analysed the 5' RACE reads with MiXCR anew, one entry per CDR3 protein. Seen here are hundreds of thousands of distinct CDR3 sequences, roughly 20% observed once, and the top ten hold 10% to 15%. Whole-study findings and limits: Day 15 to 85 contractors were CD4/CD8 balanced; later expanders leaned CD4+.

The rearrangement joins TRBV18 to TRBJ2-5, with TRBD1 matching over 7 bases. The receptor comes from an adult woman who had mild COVID-19 (a few samples of this study predate the infection). Cell type and time point are not known. Sequencing input: PBMCs or a T cell subset sorted from them (not recorded which). DNA of the CDR3: TGTGCCAGCTCACCACCCCCATACAGGGGATTCTTGACGGAGACCCAGTACTTC. It encodes CASSPPPYRGFLTETQYF.